These 9 T cell receptor beta chains share one sample of origin, sequenced in a study of T cells in Graves' hyperthyroidism and ophthalmopathy. Using RNA transcripts as the source, TCR beta CDR3 regions were amplified. First-round RT-PCR of the TCR CDR3 relied on the HTBI primer set. A single record per CDR3 protein comes from TCRdb applying MiXCR to the multiplex PCR reads. The sample has a few hundred thousand distinct CDR3 sequences, roughly an eighth seen once. Sequencing was carried out using blood. Source of these receptors: a young woman with Graves' hyperthyroidism.

This clonotype was counted at least ten times. The chain has TRBV18 and TRBJ1-2, with D maybe TRBD1 (5 bases). The CDR3 contains 14 residues. Germline V gene sequence: CDR1 KGHSH, CDR2 LQKENI. Trimming removed 3 bases at V and 8 bases at J, with 16 bases between. This chain's CDR3 is CASSPYRSPGGYTF. In DNA form, the CDR3 reads TGTGCCAGCTCACCGTACAGGTCACCTGGCGGCTACACCTTC.

The chain couples TRBV7-3 to TRBJ2-1, with D unclear. Germline V CDR1 and CDR2: SGHTA, FQGTGA. Trimming took 7 bases from V and 5 from J, leaving 12 bases between them. The CDR3 is made up of 13 amino acids. DNA for the CDR3: TGTGCCAGCACCCCTGGGCGAAACAATGAGCAGTTCTTC. Its protein is CASTPGRNNEQFF.

This clonotype has at least ten counts. The rearrangement uses TRBV30 and TRBJ2-5; tentatively, D is TRBD1 (6 bases). The CDR3 has 13 residues. The V gene's germline CDR1 is GTSNPN and CDR2 SVGIG (reference sequence). The germline V and J ends were trimmed by 6 bases and 4 bases, with 15 bases remaining between them. CDR3 region: CACQLRGRETQYF. CDR3 DNA sequence: TGTGCCTGCCAACTGAGGGGGAGAGAGACCCAGTACTTC.

The J gene is TRBJ1-4, the V gene TRBV7-3, with 7 bases lining up with TRBD1. The CDR3 has 15 residues. With 5 bases clipped from V and 8 bases from J, the junction kept 11 bases outside the gene matches. Per germline, CDR1 SGHTA and CDR2 FQGTGA. CDR3 nucleotides: TGTGCCAGCAGCCGACCCCACAGGGGTCGAGAAAAACTGTTTTTT. It codes for CASSRPHRGREKLFF.

The sample holds a few counts of this clonotype. This rearrangement joins TRBV15 to TRBJ1-5; no firm D call. The CDR3 is 14 residues long. Per germline, CDR1 LNHNV and CDR2 YYDKDF (reference sequence). The V and J ends lost 0 bases and 0 bases respectively, with 3 bases between them. The CDR3 reads CATSREPSNQPQHF. The CDR3 DNA sequence: TGTGCCACCAGCAGAGAACCTAGCAATCAGCCCCAGCATTTT.

At least ten counts were recorded for this clonotype. The CDR3, as DNA: TGTGCCAGCAGGCTCCGGGACAGCGGAATCCGAGGCAATGAGCAGTTCTTC. Encoded protein: CASRLRDSGIRGNEQFF. This chain connects TRBV2 to TRBJ2-1; TRBD1 matches 7 bases. This CDR3 has 17 amino acids. Trimming at V came to 6 bases and at J to 6 bases, leaving 17 bases not matched to a gene. CDR1 and CDR2 from the germline V gene are SNHLY and FYNNEI.

This sequence joins TRBV25-1 and TRBJ2-1; D possibly corresponds to TRBD1 (6 bases). Trimming cost V 3 bases and J 5 bases, with 11 bases left between them. Germline-derived CDR1 and CDR2 are MGHDK and SYGVNS. The CDR3 covers 14 residues. CDR3 sequence: CASSDTGQNNEQFF. The CDR3 DNA follows: TGTGCCAGCAGTGACACGGGACAAAACAATGAGCAGTTCTTC.

This clonotype was recorded many times. The V call is TRBV6-1, the J call TRBJ2-5; 15 bases map to TRBD2. Germline assignment: CDR1 MNHNS and CDR2 SASEGT. The CDR3 contains 15 residues. With V trimmed by 6 bases and J by 4 bases, 3 bases remained unmatched. The CDR3 loop reads CASRSGLAGGETQYF. Written as DNA, the CDR3 is TGTGCCAGCAGGTCGGGACTAGCGGGAGGAGAGACCCAGTACTTC.

At least ten counts were recorded for this clonotype. The chain links TRBV2 to TRBJ1-6; D unclear. Trimming left V 2 bases short and J 6 bases short, with 5 bases between. The germline V gene has CDR1 SNHLY and CDR2 FYNNEI. This CDR3 contains 13 residues. Here the CDR3 DNA reads TGTGCCAGCAGTGAACAGTTTAATTCACCCCTCCACTTT. Translating it yields CASSEQFNSPLHF.